This TCR beta chain was observed in a study of T cells in pancreatic ductal adenocarcinoma. Study findings and constraints: Unique clonotypes were 7 to 9-fold more numerous in blood than in tumor. No significant tumor-blood clonality difference; means were about 0.11 and 0.072.

Surgery without prior neoadjuvant therapy was the treatment of the selected pancreatic ductal adenocarcinoma patients. Concerning this clone itself: Its antigen is still unknown.

The data were produced by immunoSEQ multiplex PCR, yet TCRdb's version contains in-frame clones alone and is incomplete. Found here are 2,500 to 3,000 clones, nearly 75% of them singletons; the top ten hold about 14%. Germline V gene sequence: CDR1 SGHTA, CDR2 FQGNSA. The CDR3 is made up of 12 amino acids. V lost 1 base and J 5 bases, leaving 5 bases between the germline ends. The sequence came from a human donor with pancreatic ductal adenocarcinoma. Sequencing was carried out using pancreatic tumor tissue. This chain connects TRBV7-2 to TRBJ2-5; unclear D gene. The chain's CDR3 is CASSLGSETQYF. The CDR3 bases are TGTGCCAGCAGCTTAGGGTCCGAGACCCAGTACTTC.